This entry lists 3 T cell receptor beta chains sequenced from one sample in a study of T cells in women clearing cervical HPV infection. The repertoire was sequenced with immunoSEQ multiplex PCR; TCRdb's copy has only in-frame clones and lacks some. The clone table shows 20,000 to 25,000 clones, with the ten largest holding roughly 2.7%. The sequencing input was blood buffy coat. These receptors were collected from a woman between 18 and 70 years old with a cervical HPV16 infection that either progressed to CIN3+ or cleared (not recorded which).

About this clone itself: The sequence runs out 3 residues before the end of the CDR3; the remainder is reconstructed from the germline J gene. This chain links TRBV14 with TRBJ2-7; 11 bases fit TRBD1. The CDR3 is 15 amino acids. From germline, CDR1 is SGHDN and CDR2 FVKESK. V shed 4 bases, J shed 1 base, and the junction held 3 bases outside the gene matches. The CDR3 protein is CASSRTGGGSYEQYF. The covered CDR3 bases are TGTGCCAGCAGCCGGACAGGGGGCGGTTCCTACGAG.

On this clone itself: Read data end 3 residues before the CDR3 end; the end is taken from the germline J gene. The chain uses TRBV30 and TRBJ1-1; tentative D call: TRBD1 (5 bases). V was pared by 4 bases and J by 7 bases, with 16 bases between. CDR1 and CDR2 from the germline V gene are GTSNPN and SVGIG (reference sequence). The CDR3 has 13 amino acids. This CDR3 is CAWTLRGEGEAFF. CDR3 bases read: TGTGCCTGGACCCTGCGGGGGGAGGGTGAA.

The CDR3 sequence: CASSSQGEGYGYTF. The sequenced CDR3 bases are TGTGCCAGCAGCTCCCAGGGGGAAGGGTATGGC. This chain joins TRBV7-9 and TRBJ1-2; 7 bases fit TRBD1. The CDR3 end lies 3 residues beyond the end of the read and is filled in from the germline J gene. Looked up from germline, CDR1 is SEHNR and CDR2 is FQNEAQ (reference sequence). The CDR3 consists of 14 residues. V shed 4 bases, J shed 5 bases, and the junction held 7 bases outside the gene matches.